This T cell receptor beta chain was sequenced in a study of blood T cell repertoires in COVID-19. About the research overall: Acute and convalescent COVID-19 samples came from the United States, Italy and Spain. In each case, the material was cDNA or gDNA derived from T cells, B-cell-depleted T cells, or PBMCs.

The germline V gene has CDR1 SGHVS and CDR2 FQNEAQ. The CDR3 length is 16 residues. V lost 1 base and J 2 bases, leaving 14 bases between the germline ends. Per the authors' pipeline: Reference gene primer amplification gave nucleated cell count estimates. Assay used: immunoSEQ multiplex PCR; TCRdb lists only in-frame clones, some missing. The DNA was the basis for D and trimming; V, J and clone size are from that table. The sample records roughly 250,000 clones, roughly 80% being singletons. The gene calls are TRBV7-8 and TRBJ2-5, with TRBD1 as a possible D gene (5 bases). Sequencing was done on a sample of peripheral blood. The source is a woman aged 80 or over with acute or convalescent COVID-19. The CDR3 DNA reads TGTGCCAGCAGCTTAGGGGGCACACGGATTCAAGAGACCCAGTACTTC. Its translation: CASSLGGTRIQETQYF.